This is a list of T cell receptor beta chains from one sample in a study of blood T cells in healthy people across ages. TCRdb ran MiXCR on the 5' RACE reads and lists one entry per CDR3 protein. The data hold 780,000 or so distinct CDR3 sequences, with just over 55% observed a single time. The sequenced material came from blood. The receptors shown here come from a man in his forties in good health. Each CDR3 is given with its conserved first and last residue. The D gene is left open where the match is weak. Some rows mark clone size as missing; the rest say once, few, many or name a class of expanded clone.

>TRBD1|TRBV12-3/TRBV12-4|few|TRBJ2-7
CASRPTGTYEQYF
TGTGCCAGCAGACCGACAGGGACCTACGAGCAGTACTTC
>-|TRBV4-2|-|TRBJ1-6
CASSQDPLQSSYNSPLHF
TGTGCCAGCAGCCAAGATCCACTGCAGAGCTCCTATAATTCACCCCTCCACTTT
>-|TRBV27|-|TRBJ2-7
CASSPRRTSYEQYF
TGTGCCAGCAGTCCAAGACGGACCTCCTACGAGCAGTACTTC
>-|TRBV20-1|many|TRBJ2-4
CSTTDSWLAKNIQYF
TGCAGTACGACCGACAGCTGGCTAGCCAAAAACATTCAGTACTTC
>TRBD1|TRBV6-5|-|TRBJ1-1
CASSLLDDRGTEAFF
TGTGCCAGCAGCCTCCTCGACGACAGGGGGACTGAAGCTTTCTTT
>TRBD1|TRBV29-1|few|TRBJ2-6
CSVEASGGWFWGANVLTF
TGCAGCGTTGAAGCTTCAGGGGGCTGGTTCTGGGGGGCCAACGTCCTGACTTTC
>-|TRBV5-1|-|TRBJ2-7
CASSLGGGTSYEQYF
TGCGCCAGCAGCTTGGGCGGAGGGACTTCCTACGAGCAGTACTTC
>TRBD2|TRBV4-2|-|TRBJ2-5
CASSQVRGLAGEETQYF
TGTGCCAGCAGCCAAGTTCGTGGACTAGCGGGGGAAGAGACCCAGTACTTC
>TRBD2|TRBV5-1|-|TRBJ2-5
CASSYSGGSQNEQYF
TGCGCCAGCAGCTATAGCGGGGGCTCTCAAAATGAGCAGTACTTC
>-|TRBV7-2|-|TRBJ2-5
CASSWRSGAGETQYF
TGTGCCAGCAGCTGGAGGTCGGGGGCCGGCGAGACCCAGTACTTC
>-|TRBV7-7|-|TRBJ2-1
CASSPGVMEQQFF
TGTGCCAGCAGCCCAGGGGTGATGGAACAGCAGTTCTTC
>TRBD2|TRBV7-9|-|TRBJ2-3
CASSSSTGTSGYF
TGTGCCAGCAGCTCTTCGACCGGGACTAGCGGGTATTTT
>-|TRBV12-3/TRBV12-4|few|TRBJ1-6
CASSSSERSNSPLHF
TGTGCCAGCAGTTCCTCGGAGCGGAGCAATTCACCCCTCCACTTT
>-|TRBV20-1|-|TRBJ2-5
CSAGTRDQETQYF
TGCAGTGCTGGTACTAGGGACCAAGAGACCCAGTACTTC
>TRBD2|TRBV5-1|-|TRBJ2-1
CASSSSSGGYNEQFF
TGCGCCAGCAGCTCCTCTAGCGGGGGATACAATGAGCAGTTCTTC
>TRBD2|TRBV28|-|TRBJ2-5
CASSFGTSGSPETQYF
TGTGCCAGCAGTTTTGGGACTAGCGGGAGTCCAGAGACCCAGTACTTC
>-|TRBV4-2|once|TRBJ2-7
CASSQGVGVVYEQYF
TGTGCCAGCAGCCAAGGAGTAGGGGTGGTCTACGAGCAGTACTTC
>TRBD2|TRBV7-2|once|TRBJ2-1
CASSYDGGRINNEQFF
TGTGCCAGCAGCTATGACGGCGGGAGAATTAACAATGAGCAGTTCTTC
>-|TRBV4-3|-|TRBJ2-1
CASSQDLGQGLFDEQFF
TGCGCCAGCAGCCAAGATTTAGGCCAGGGGCTGTTCGATGAGCAGTTCTTC
>TRBD2|TRBV28|-|TRBJ2-1
CASSLIAGLNEQFF
TGTGCCAGCAGTTTAATAGCGGGGTTAAATGAGCAGTTCTTC
>-|TRBV5-8|-|TRBJ2-5
CASSSKAIKETQYF
TGTGCCAGCAGCTCAAAAGCTATTAAGGAGACCCAGTACTTC
>TRBD1|TRBV2|-|TRBJ1-5
CATHAGTGDQPQHF
TGTGCCACACACGCCGGGACAGGGGATCAGCCCCAGCATTTT
>-|TRBV27|-|TRBJ2-1
CAIGPRGNEQFF
TGTGCCATCGGGCCTCGAGGCAATGAGCAGTTCTTC
>TRBD1|TRBV6-2/TRBV6-3|-|TRBJ2-5
CASSRRQGANEQYF
TGTGCCAGCAGTCGGAGACAGGGGGCGAATGAGCAGTACTTC
>TRBD1|TRBV7-2|-|TRBJ2-2
CASSSLGGAGTGELFF
TGTGCCAGCAGCTCATTAGGGGGCGCGGGCACCGGGGAGCTGTTTTTT
>TRBD2|TRBV29-1|-|TRBJ2-3
CSVPLAGISDTQYF
TGCAGCGTTCCCCTAGCGGGAATTTCAGATACGCAGTATTTT
>TRBD1|TRBV29-1|few|TRBJ2-7
CSVEGQGHEQYF
TGCAGCGTTGAAGGACAGGGCCACGAGCAGTACTTC
>-|TRBV7-9|once|TRBJ2-5
CASSFRGPGETQYF
TGTGCCAGCAGCTTCAGGGGTCCGGGGGAGACCCAGTACTTC
>-|TRBV3-1|few|TRBJ1-2
CASSSRTQVYGYTF
TGTGCCAGCAGTTCCCGGACACAAGTCTATGGCTACACCTTC
>-|TRBV25-1|-|TRBJ2-7
CASSEYLGDEQYF
TGTGCCAGCAGTGAATATTTGGGGGACGAGCAGTACTTC
>-|TRBV28|-|TRBJ2-7
CASRPSIGTIIEQYF
TGTGCCAGCAGGCCCTCCATCGGGACGATAATCGAGCAGTACTTC
>TRBD1|TRBV7-9|-|TRBJ1-5
CASSGGQGNQPQHF
TGTGCCAGCAGCGGCGGACAGGGGAATCAGCCCCAGCATTTT